This TCR beta chain comes out of a study of post-analysis software for immune sequencing data. Study outcomes and limitations: TRBV5-6, TRBV5-1 and TRBV20-1 were among four or five TRBV segments more frequent in patients than controls. For normalized Chao1 diversity, multiple sclerosis patients scored significantly lower than controls did.

Each TCR beta cDNA library carried unique molecular identifiers. Some 500,000 cDNA molecules were obtained from approximately 0.91 to 9.4 million T cells. TCRdb re-called the PCR reads with MiXCR, one entry per CDR3 protein. Among under 200,000 distinct CDR3 sequences listed, around 36% were seen once. This clonotype showed up just a few times. What it recognizes is unknown. CDR3 length equals 14 residues. V gave up 0 bases and J gave up 4 bases, with 10 bases separating them. Looked up from germline, CDR1 is SGHRS and CDR2 is YFSETQ. This sequence was found in a girl aged 10-17 years with multiple sclerosis. The sample in question was blood, obtained after autologous hematopoietic stem cell transplantation. V usage is TRBV5-1 and J usage is TRBJ2-5; D not resolved. The DNA for the CDR3 is TGCGCCAGCAGCTTGGTAGGGATGCGAGAGACCCAGTACTTC. This sequence encodes CASSLVGMRETQYF.